This T cell receptor (beta chain) was observed in a study of blood T cells in healthy people across ages. Across the whole study: Template switching retrieved approximately one barcoded beta molecule for each two T cells.

With respect to this clonotype: Antigen: not known.

The second PCR ran about 6 to 12 cycles with a sample-barcoded 5' primer and J-beta primers. Researchers report that a template-switch adaptor with 12 random nucleotides tagged each cDNA molecule. TCRdb ran MiXCR on the 5' RACE reads and lists one entry per CDR3 protein. The profile covers around 800,000 distinct CDR3 sequences, with 44% appearing a single time and about a fifth taken by the ten largest. CDR1 is MDHEN and CDR2 is SYDVKM in the germline V gene. The CDR3 spans 15 residues. Trimming took off 2 bases at V and 6 bases at J, with 11 bases between the two ends. Study-level findings and limits: Per-million-T-cell TCR beta diversity fell roughly linearly with age.

The draw of peripheral blood yielded ten milliliters from each donor. Sequencing was done on a sample of blood. V and J are TRBV28 and TRBJ1-6, with a tentative D call TRBD1 (5 bases). This TCR was sampled from a man aged 60-69 years in good health. DNA of the CDR3: TGTGCCAGCAGTTTAGCTGACAGCGTTAATTCACCCCTCCACTTT. It encodes CASSLADSVNSPLHF.